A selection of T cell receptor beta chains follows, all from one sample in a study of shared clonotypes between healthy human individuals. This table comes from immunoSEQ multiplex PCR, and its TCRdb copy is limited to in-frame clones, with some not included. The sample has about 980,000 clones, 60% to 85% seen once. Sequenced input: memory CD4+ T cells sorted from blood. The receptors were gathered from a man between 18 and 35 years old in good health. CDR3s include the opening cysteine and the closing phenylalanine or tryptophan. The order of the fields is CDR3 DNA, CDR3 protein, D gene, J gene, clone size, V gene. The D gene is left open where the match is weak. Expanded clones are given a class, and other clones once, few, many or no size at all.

CDR3 DNA: TGTGCCAGCAGGAATAGCGGGGGTAAAAACATTCAGTACTTC; CDR3 protein: CASRNSGGKNIQYF; D gene: TRBD2; J gene: TRBJ2-4; clone size: NA; V gene: TRBV7-2
CDR3 DNA: TGTGCCAGCTCACCTCCTTCTACAGGGGGTAACGAGCAGTACTTC; CDR3 protein: CASSPPSTGGNEQYF; D gene: TRBD1; J gene: TRBJ2-7; clone size: NA; V gene: TRBV18
CDR3 DNA: TGTGCCAGCTCATTTTGGCGGGAGTCCTACGAGCAGTACTTC; CDR3 protein: CASSFWRESYEQYF; D gene: TRBD2; J gene: TRBJ2-7; clone size: NA; V gene: TRBV28
CDR3 DNA: TGTGCCAGCAGTACCGACGACAGGAGGACGGGGCCCCAGCATTTT; CDR3 protein: CASSTDDRRTGPQHF; D gene: NA; J gene: TRBJ1-5; clone size: NA; V gene: TRBV28
CDR3 DNA: TGTGCTAGTGCCTCGCGGGGGGAGAACACTGAAGCTTTCTTT; CDR3 protein: CASASRGENTEAFF; D gene: NA; J gene: TRBJ1-1; clone size: many; V gene: TRBV12-5
CDR3 DNA: TGTGCCAGCAGCCCCTCGGGGGCCGAGAATCAGCCCCAGCATTTT; CDR3 protein: CASSPSGAENQPQHF; D gene: NA; J gene: TRBJ1-5; clone size: NA; V gene: TRBV7-9
CDR3 DNA: TGTGCCAGCAGTGAGCGCCCTATTCCAATTACCCAGTACTTC; CDR3 protein: CASSERPIPITQYF; D gene: NA; J gene: TRBJ2-5; clone size: NA; V gene: TRBV2
CDR3 DNA: TGTGCCAGCAGCTTGGGACGGTGGAGCTCCTATAATTCACCCCTCCACTTT; CDR3 protein: CASSLGRWSSYNSPLHF; D gene: NA; J gene: TRBJ1-6; clone size: NA; V gene: TRBV5-6
CDR3 DNA: TGTGCCAGCAGTTATGGGCAGGGGGCGACTGAAGCTTTCTTT; CDR3 protein: CASSYGQGATEAFF; D gene: TRBD1; J gene: TRBJ1-1; clone size: NA; V gene: TRBV6-6
CDR3 DNA: TGTGCCAGCAGCCAGCCGGCCGGGACAGATAAAAACATTCAGTACTTC; CDR3 protein: CASSQPAGTDKNIQYF; D gene: TRBD1; J gene: TRBJ2-4; clone size: NA; V gene: TRBV4-2
CDR3 DNA: TGTGCCAGCAGTCTCGTTGGGCCGGACACTGAAGCTTTCTTT; CDR3 protein: CASSLVGPDTEAFF; D gene: NA; J gene: TRBJ1-1; clone size: NA; V gene: TRBV6-1
CDR3 DNA: TGTGCCACCAGGACAGGGGGCTATAATTCACCCCTCCACTTT; CDR3 protein: CATRTGGYNSPLHF; D gene: TRBD1; J gene: TRBJ1-6; clone size: NA; V gene: TRBV27
CDR3 DNA: TGTGCCAGCAGCGCCCGACTAGCGGGAGTGAGTGAGCAGTTCTTC; CDR3 protein: CASSARLAGVSEQFF; D gene: TRBD2; J gene: TRBJ2-1; clone size: NA; V gene: TRBV9